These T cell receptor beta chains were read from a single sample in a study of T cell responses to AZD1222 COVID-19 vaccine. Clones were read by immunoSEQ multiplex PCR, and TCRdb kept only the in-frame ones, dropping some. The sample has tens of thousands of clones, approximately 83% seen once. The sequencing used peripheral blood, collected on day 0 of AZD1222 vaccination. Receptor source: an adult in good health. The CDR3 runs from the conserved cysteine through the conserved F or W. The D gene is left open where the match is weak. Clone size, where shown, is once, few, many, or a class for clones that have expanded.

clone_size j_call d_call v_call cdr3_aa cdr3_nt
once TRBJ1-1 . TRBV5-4 CASSLSAGNEAFF TGTGCCAGCAGCTTGTCGGCCGGGAATGAAGCTTTCTTT
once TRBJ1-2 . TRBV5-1 CASSFTDLYGYTF TGCGCCAGCAGCTTCACAGACCTCTATGGCTACACCTTC
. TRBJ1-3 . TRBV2 CASSGTVNTIYF TGTGCCAGCAGTGGGACAGTAAACACCATATATTTT
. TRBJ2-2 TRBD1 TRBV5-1 CASSLADRTGGTGELFF TGCGCCAGCAGCTTGGCCGATCGGACAGGGGGGACCGGGGAGCTGTTTTTT
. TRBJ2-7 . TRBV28 CASNRDNYSYEQYF TGTGCCAGCAATCGGGACAACTACTCCTACGAGCAGTACTTC
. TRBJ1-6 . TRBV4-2 CASSQSSGAMGNSPLHF TGTGCCAGCAGCCAATCCTCGGGGGCCATGGGCAATTCACCCCTCCACTTT
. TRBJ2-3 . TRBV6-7 CASTLALGTDTQYF TGTGCCAGCACCCTAGCGCTGGGCACAGATACGCAGTATTTT
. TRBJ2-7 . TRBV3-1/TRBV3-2 CASSQWQSHYEQYF TGTGCCAGCAGCCAATGGCAATCCCATTACGAGCAGTACTTC
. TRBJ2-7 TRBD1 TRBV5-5 CASSLGTWDSPYEQYF TGTGCCAGCAGCTTGGGGACTTGGGACAGCCCCTACGAGCAGTACTTC
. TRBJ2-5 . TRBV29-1 CSVDFPTRVGETQYF TGCAGCGTTGATTTTCCTACTCGGGTCGGGGAGACCCAGTACTTC
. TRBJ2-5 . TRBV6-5 CASRSWRGTQYF TGTGCCAGCAGGTCCTGGCGCGGGACCCAGTACTTC
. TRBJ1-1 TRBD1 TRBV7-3 CASSRDSNTEAFF TGTGCCAGCAGCAGGGACAGCAACACTGAAGCTTTCTTT
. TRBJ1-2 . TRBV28 CASSTFYGYTF TGTGCCAGCAGCACCTTCTATGGCTACACCTTC
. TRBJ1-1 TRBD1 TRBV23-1 CASSQGDRGLVYTEAFF TGCGCCAGCAGTCAGGGGGACAGGGGGCTGGTGTACACTGAAGCTTTCTTT
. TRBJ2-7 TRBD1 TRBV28 CASRRQGSSYEQYF TGTGCCAGCAGGAGACAGGGGTCTTCCTACGAGCAGTACTTC
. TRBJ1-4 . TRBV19 CASSSWISNEKLFF TGTGCCAGCAGTAGTTGGATTTCTAATGAAAAACTGTTTTTT
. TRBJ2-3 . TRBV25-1 CASGFAGGRTDTQYF TGTGCCAGCGGGTTCGCGGGCGGACGCACAGATACGCAGTATTTT
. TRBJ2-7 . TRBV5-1 CASSLAIGGSMTSRYEQYF TGCGCCAGCAGCTTGGCCATCGGGGGATCAATGACTTCCAGGTACGAGCAGTACTTC
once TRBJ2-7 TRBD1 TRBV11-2 CASSLSAGGIYEQYF TGTGCCAGCAGCTTATCCGCAGGGGGTATCTACGAGCAGTACTTC
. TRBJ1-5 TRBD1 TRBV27 CASSSYLTGDNQPQHF TGTGCCAGCAGTTCCTACTTGACAGGGGACAATCAGCCCCAGCATTTT
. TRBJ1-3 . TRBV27 CASSLAGFSGNTIYF TGTGCCAGCAGTTTAGCAGGATTCTCTGGAAACACCATATATTTT
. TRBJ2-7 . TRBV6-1 CASSEANEQYF TGTGCCAGCAGTGAAGCAAACGAGCAGTACTTC
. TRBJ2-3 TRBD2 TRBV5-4 CASSSGLAGGGNTQYF TGTGCCAGCAGCTCAGGACTAGCGGGGGGCGGGAATACGCAGTATTTT
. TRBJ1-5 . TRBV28 CASSFAGDQPQHF TGTGCCAGCAGTTTCGCAGGGGACCAGCCCCAGCATTTT
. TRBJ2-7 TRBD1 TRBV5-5 CASSLGGQGVYEQYF TGTGCCAGCAGCTTGGGGGGACAGGGGGTCTACGAGCAGTACTTC
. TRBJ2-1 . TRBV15 CATSRSGAGNNEQFF TGTGCCACCAGCAGATCCGGCGCAGGGAACAATGAGCAGTTCTTC
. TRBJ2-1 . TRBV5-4 CASSPPEETPGNNEQFF TGTGCCAGCAGCCCCCCCGAGGAGACCCCGGGAAACAATGAGCAGTTCTTC
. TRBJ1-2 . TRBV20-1 CSARDLDGYTF TGCAGTGCTAGAGATCTTGATGGCTACACCTTC